The next 26 T cell receptor beta chains were all read from a single sample in a study of response to subunit inactivated influenza vaccine. Each CDR3 protein is one row after TCRdb ran MiXCR on the RT-PCR reads. The repertoire consists of 560,000 or so distinct CDR3 sequences, with 6% to 9% occurring once and the leading ten covering roughly 13%. This sample comprised PBMCs from blood, obtained around 25 months after vaccination. Every receptor here comes from a man aged 50-75 years who received an inactivated influenza vaccine.

This chain uses TRBV3-1 with TRBJ1-1; D is possibly TRBD1 (5 bases). CDR3 size: 15 residues. V was clipped by 0 bases and J by 6 bases, with 14 bases between them. Germline lookup yields CDR1 LGHDT and CDR2 YNNKEL (reference sequence). CDR3 residues: CASSQEVPGGPEAFF. The CDR3 DNA reads as TGTGCCAGCAGCCAAGAGGTCCCGGGGGGACCTGAAGCTTTCTTT.

Remarks on this clonotype: A junction boundary mismatches the germline segment, possibly from a read error. This sequence joins TRBV11-2 and TRBJ2-3; D may be TRBD2 (5 bases). Germline CDR1 is SGHAT and CDR2 is FQNNGV. The CDR3 loop spans 19 amino acids. CDR3 bases: TGTGCCAGCAGCTTAGTTTTATACCGGTCCACCGGGGTTGGAGATACGCAGTGTTTT. It yields the protein CASSLVLYRSTGVGDTQCF.

This clonotype was observed a few times. The chain links TRBV9 to TRBJ2-1; a possible D gene is TRBD2 (6 bases). Trimming pared 5 bases from V and 7 bases from J, leaving 16 bases between. Looked up from germline, CDR1 is SGDLS and CDR2 is YYNGEE. This CDR3 spans 14 amino acids. The CDR3 region is CASRSVGSGNEQFF. DNA of the CDR3: TGTGCCAGCAGATCCGTTGGCAGCGGGAATGAGCAGTTCTTC.

This clonotype is a singleton in its sample. One end of the junction fails to match germline, which may point to a read error. The chain joins TRBV20-1 to TRBJ1-2; D is possibly TRBD1 (5 bases). The germline gives CDR1 DFQATT, CDR2 SNEGSKA (reference sequence). The CDR3 is 16 amino acids. CDR3 amino acids: CCARDPEWGGNYGYTF. In DNA form, the CDR3 reads TGCTGTGCTAGAGACCCGGAATGGGGCGGTAACTATGGCTACACCTTC.

Ten or more counts support this clonotype. The CDR3 sequence: CSVLNRAPRGDIQYF. As DNA, the CDR3 is TGCAGCGTTCTGAACAGGGCACCTCGCGGAGACATTCAGTACTTC. V usage is TRBV29-1 and J usage is TRBJ2-4; TRBD1 is a possible D gene (6 bases). The CDR3 consists of 15 residues. V lost 5 bases to trimming and J lost 8 bases, with 22 bases between them. The germline V gene encodes CDR1 SQVTM and CDR2 ANQGSEA.

The chain has TRBV6-4 and TRBJ1-1, with a weak D call TRBD1 (5 bases). Trimming took off 6 bases at V and 1 base at J, with 9 bases between the two ends. The length of the CDR3 is 13 residues. Germline assignment: CDR1 MRHNA and CDR2 SNTAGT. This CDR3 is CASRRDRNTEAFF. CDR3 sequence (DNA): TGTGCCAGCAGGAGGGACCGGAACACTGAAGCTTTCTTT.

This clonotype was seen more than once but under ten times. This chain uses TRBV12-3 or TRBV12-4 with TRBJ1-5; D remains ambiguous. CDR3 size: 11 residues. The CDR3 sequence: CAWGWDQPQHF. In DNA form, the CDR3 reads TGTGCGTGGGGTTGGGATCAGCCCCAGCATTTT.

This clonotype came up a few times. The rearrangement joins TRBV29-1 to TRBJ2-7, with D possibly TRBD2 on 5 matching bases. CDR3 length equals 16 residues. V lost 6 bases and J lost 0, with 21 bases in between. Germline CDR1 is SQVTM and CDR2 is ANQGSEA. The CDR3 sequence is CSVMNSAVGASYEQYF. The CDR3 bases are TGCAGCGTAATGAATAGCGCTGTGGGAGCCTCCTACGAGCAGTACTTC.

The sample holds many counts of this clonotype. The chain has TRBV12-3 or TRBV12-4 and TRBJ2-2, with 8 bases lining up with TRBD1. This CDR3 has 15 residues. Trimming took 6 bases from V and 1 from J; bases not matched to a gene: 4. CDR3 region: CASSPGQGNTGELFF. The CDR3 DNA follows: TGTGCCAGCAGCCCCGGACAGGGGAACACCGGGGAGCTGTTTTTT.

This chain joins TRBV12-3 or TRBV12-4 and TRBJ2-7, with D perhaps TRBD2 (5 bases). This CDR3 region has 14 residues. Trimming stripped 0 bases from V and 5 bases from J, with 11 bases between. In DNA form, the CDR3 reads TGTGCCAGCAGTTTAGCGAACGGGGTCCACGAGCAGTACTTC. Encoded protein: CASSLANGVHEQYF.

The table lists this clonotype with a few counts. V and J are TRBV5-1 and TRBJ2-1; 8 bases are a match to TRBD2. The CDR3 length is 16 residues. V gave up 1 base and J gave up 9 bases; unmatched junction bases: 12. Per germline, CDR1 SGHRS and CDR2 YFSETQ. CDR3 sequence (DNA): TGCGCCAGCAGCTTGATGGGTGGCGGGAGGAGGATTGAGCAGTTCTTC. Protein product: CASSLMGGGRRIEQFF.

This clonotype appeared many times. The J gene is TRBJ2-5, the V gene TRBV7-8, with 9 bases fitting TRBD1. The CDR3 totals 15 residues. The junction had 10 bases not matched to a gene; V was cut back by 5 bases and J by 6 bases. Germline CDR1 is SGHVS and CDR2 is FQNEAQ. The CDR3 region is CASSAYYRGLKTQYF. In DNA form, the CDR3 reads TGTGCCAGCAGCGCGTACTACAGGGGGCTGAAGACCCAGTACTTC.

The V call is TRBV19, the J call TRBJ1-2; D uncertain. The germline gives CDR1 LNHDA, CDR2 SQIVND (reference sequence). The V and J ends lost 3 bases and 0 bases respectively, with 8 bases between them. The CDR3 has 14 amino acids. The CDR3 here is CASSIAGTNYGYTF. CDR3 in DNA: TGTGCCAGTAGTATCGCCGGGACTAACTATGGCTACACCTTC.

Many counts were recorded for this clonotype. The chain links TRBV28 to TRBJ2-4; 7 bases agree with TRBD2. The CDR3 consists of 15 residues. V shed 3 bases, J shed 0 bases, and the junction held 2 bases outside the gene matches. Germline CDR1 MDHEN, CDR2 SYDVKM. The CDR3: CASSFRGVAKNIQYF. DNA of the CDR3: TGTGCCAGCAGTTTCCGGGGGGTAGCCAAAAACATTCAGTACTTC.

The V gene is TRBV6-2 or TRBV6-3, the J gene TRBJ2-1, with 9 bases identical to TRBD2. The J segment lost 7 bases and the V segment lost 6 bases, leaving 10 bases of the junction unmatched. The CDR3 is 15 residues long. CDR1 is MNHEY, CDR2 SVGEGT, per germline. The CDR3 is CASSHLSGSSNEQFF. In DNA, the CDR3 is TGTGCCAGCAGCCACCTTAGCGGGAGTTCGAATGAGCAGTTCTTC.

The chain links TRBV3-1 to TRBJ1-1, with a possible D match to TRBD1 (6 bases). This CDR3 contains 15 residues. Germline values: CDR1 LGHDT, CDR2 YNNKEL (reference sequence). V was cut by 0 bases and J by 9 bases, with 17 bases left in between. The CDR3 bases are TGTGCCAGCAGCCAAGATGCGATTAGAACAGGGAAAGCTTTCTTT. This translates into CASSQDAIRTGKAFF.

This clonotype has only a few counts. The chain joins TRBV7-9 to TRBJ2-5; the match to TRBD2 covers 11 bases. Germline values: CDR1 SEHNR, CDR2 FQNEAQ (reference sequence). Germline trimming cut 5 bases from V and 4 bases from J; bases unmatched to any gene: 3. CDR3 length equals 14 residues. In nucleotides, the CDR3 is TGTGCCAGCAGCGTTAGCGGGAGGGCAGAGACCCAGTACTTC. Residues: CASSVSGRAETQYF. The variable domain in full, with the rest retrieved from reference TRBV7-9 and TRBJ2-5, is DTGVSQNPRHKITKRGQNVTFRCDPISEHNRLYWYRQTLGQGPEFLTYFQNEAQLEKSRLLSDRFSAERPKGSFSTLEIQRTEQGDSAMYLCASSVSGRAETQYFGPGTRLLVL.

This clonotype was counted a few times. The gene calls are TRBV6-5 and TRBJ1-5, with D possibly TRBD1 on 6 matching bases. The germline gives CDR1 MNHEY, CDR2 SVGAGI. The CDR3 covers 15 residues. The V gene lost 0 bases and the J gene lost 7 bases, with 13 bases spanning the gap. The CDR3 loop is CASSYSWRGEQPQHF. In DNA form, the CDR3 reads TGTGCCAGCAGTTACTCGTGGAGGGGGGAGCAGCCCCAGCATTTT.

J is TRBJ2-7 and V is TRBV20-1; D is undetermined. CDR3 length: 15 residues. Germline CDR1 DFQATT, CDR2 SNEGSKA (reference sequence). Trimming took 5 bases from V and 0 from J, leaving 17 bases between them. This chain's CDR3 is CSARHPAKSSYEQYF. Written as DNA, the CDR3 is TGCAGTGCTCGACACCCAGCGAAGAGCTCCTACGAGCAGTACTTC.

The genes are TRBV10-3 and TRBJ2-7; a possible D gene is TRBD1 (6 bases). Germline assignment: CDR1 ENHRY and CDR2 SYGVKD. This CDR3 comprises 14 residues. The germline V and J ends were trimmed by 4 bases and 0 bases, with 10 bases remaining between them. The CDR3 region is CAISADRSSYEQYF. The CDR3 nucleotides are TGTGCCATCAGTGCCGACAGGAGCTCCTACGAGCAGTACTTC.

This clonotype was seen at least ten times. The J gene is TRBJ2-1, the V gene TRBV5-1, with D hard to call. The CDR3 is 13 residues long. Germline CDR1 reads SGHRS; CDR2 reads YFSETQ. Trimming took off 3 bases at V and 10 bases at J, with 14 bases between the two ends. The chain's CDR3 is CASSSPDLREQFF. CDR3 in DNA: TGCGCCAGCAGCTCCCCGGACCTCAGAGAGCAGTTCTTC.

There are a few counts of this clonotype. The V gene is TRBV6-1, the J gene TRBJ1-4; D remains unclear. Deletions cut 5 bases from V and 4 bases from J, with 8 bases between. Germline assignment: CDR1 MNHNS and CDR2 SASEGT. The CDR3 is 13 residues long. The CDR3, as DNA: TGTGCCAGCAGTAGGCGGATTAATGAAAAACTGTTTTTT. Its translation: CASSRRINEKLFF.

This clonotype was counted at least ten times. The chain recombines TRBV5-1 with TRBJ2-1, with D possibly being TRBD1 (6 bases). This CDR3 comprises 16 residues. V lost 4 bases and J lost 0, with 14 bases in between. Germline assignment: CDR1 SGHRS and CDR2 YFSETQ. The CDR3 region has the DNA TGCGCCAGCAGCCCTGGGGACACCCTCTCCTACAATGAGCAGTTCTTC. The encoded protein is CASSPGDTLSYNEQFF.

This clonotype was observed a few times. The chain joins TRBV5-1 to TRBJ1-2; possible D gene TRBD1, 5 bases. V was cut by 0 bases and J by 8 bases, with 14 bases left in between. CDR1 is SGHRS, CDR2 YFSETQ, per germline. This CDR3 region has 14 residues. CDR3 protein: CASSLAQGGRGYTF. The CDR3 region has the DNA TGCGCCAGCAGCTTGGCCCAGGGCGGAAGGGGCTACACCTTC.

This clonotype showed up many times. The V and J genes are TRBV7-9 and TRBJ1-2; D is unclear. Germline V gene lookup returns CDR1 SEHNR and CDR2 FQNEAQ (reference sequence). The V end was cut by 0 bases, the J end by 14 bases, with 13 bases between. This CDR3 contains 12 residues. CDR3 loop: CASSLANWIWTF. The CDR3, as DNA: TGTGCCAGCAGCTTAGCTAATTGGATCTGGACCTTC.

This clonotype was counted ten times or more. The V gene is TRBV29-1, the J gene TRBJ2-1; 9 nucleotides align to TRBD1. CDR1 SQVTM and CDR2 ANQGSEA come from the germline V gene. The ends lost 1 base at V and 6 bases at J; junction bases unmatched: 4. The CDR3 is made up of 14 amino acids. CDR3 amino acids: CSVEGTGDLNEQFF. CDR3 bases: TGCAGCGTTGAAGGGACAGGGGACCTCAATGAGCAGTTCTTC.